This entry is about one T cell receptor beta chain. Its antigen is not identified. The assay was immunoSEQ multiplex PCR, and TCRdb's table has in-frame clones only and misses some. The table has over 150,000 clones, 86% seen once. CDR1 SGHTA and CDR2 FQGTGA come from the germline V gene. This CDR3 is 16 amino acids long. With 4 bases removed from V and 0 bases from J, the gap between germline ends came to 14 bases. This record belongs to a study of cytomegalovirus exposure and HLA in healthy donors. Whole-study results and caveats: In a later analysis, first-cohort TCR clusters were found to tend to co-occur in the 130 or so validation repertoires.

The receptor was isolated from a man aged 18 to 29 in good health and CMV-seropositive. The material sequenced was PBMCs. The chain is built from TRBV7-3 and TRBJ2-3; perhaps TRBD1 as D (6 bases). This chain's CDR3 is CASSSQGRISTDTQYF. In DNA, the CDR3 is TGTGCCAGCAGCTCGCAGGGGAGAATAAGCACAGATACGCAGTATTTT.